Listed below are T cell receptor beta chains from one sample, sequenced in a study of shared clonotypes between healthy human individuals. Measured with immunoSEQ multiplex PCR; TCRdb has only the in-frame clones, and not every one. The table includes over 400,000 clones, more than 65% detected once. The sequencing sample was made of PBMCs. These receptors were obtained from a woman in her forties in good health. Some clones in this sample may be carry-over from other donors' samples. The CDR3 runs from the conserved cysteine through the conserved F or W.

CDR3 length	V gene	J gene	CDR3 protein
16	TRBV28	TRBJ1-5	CASSFSPGIGNQPQHF
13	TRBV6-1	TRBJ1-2	CASSDSGEDGYTF
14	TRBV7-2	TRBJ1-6	CASSVSPSHSPLHF
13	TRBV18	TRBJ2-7	CASSPAKGYEQYF
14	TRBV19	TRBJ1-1	CASSIRGHNTEAFF
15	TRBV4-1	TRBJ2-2	CASSQVHPSTGELFF
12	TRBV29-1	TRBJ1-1	CSVEAGTGEAFF
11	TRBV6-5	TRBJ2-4	CASRNGDIQYF
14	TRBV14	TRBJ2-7	CASSQSGGTYEQYF
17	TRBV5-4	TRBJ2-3	CASSLRAAGVGPDTQYF
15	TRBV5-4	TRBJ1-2	CASSRKGQGPNGYTF
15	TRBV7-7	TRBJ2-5	CASSLTAGPQETQYF
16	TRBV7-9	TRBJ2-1	CASSLISSGRAGEQFF
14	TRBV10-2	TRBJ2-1	CATRGIPPYNEQFF
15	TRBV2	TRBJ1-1	CASKRGVPFSTEAFF
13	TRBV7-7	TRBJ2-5	CASSLGGVETQYF
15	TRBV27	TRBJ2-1	CASSRGPPSYNEQFF
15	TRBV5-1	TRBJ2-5	CASSPGDRSQETQYF
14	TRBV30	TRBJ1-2	CAWSRGERNYGYTF
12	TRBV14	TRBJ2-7	CASSQPGREQYF
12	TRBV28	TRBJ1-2	CASRSPGYGYTF
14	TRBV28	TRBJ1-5	CASSKTDTNQPQHF
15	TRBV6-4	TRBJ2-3	CASSDSGQATDTQYF